Sequencing of this T cell receptor (beta chain) was carried out in a study of technical replicates of blood from a few donors. The trim removed 4 bases at V and 2 bases at J, leaving 3 bases unmatched. The CDR3 contains 14 residues. In germline, CDR1 is SGHNT, CDR2 YYREEE (reference sequence). Assay: immunoSEQ multiplex PCR; the TCRdb copy retains only in-frame clones and omits some. The sample has tens of thousands of clones; roughly 93% are singletons. The receptor's source is a human donor in good health. The sample consisted of T cells isolated from PBMCs. The rearrangement joins TRBV5-4 to TRBJ2-5; 9 bases are a match to TRBD1. The CDR3, as DNA: TGTGCCAGCAGCAACAGGGGGCTTCAAGAGACCCAGTACTTC. Its protein product is CASSNRGLQETQYF. Full variable domain (outside the CDR3, taken from reference TRBV5-4 and TRBJ2-5): ETGVTQSPTHLIKTRGQQVTLRCSSQSGHNTVSWYQQALGQGPQFIFQYYREEENGRGNFPPRFSGLQFPNYSSELNVNALELDDSALYLCASSNRGLQETQYFGPGTRLLVL.